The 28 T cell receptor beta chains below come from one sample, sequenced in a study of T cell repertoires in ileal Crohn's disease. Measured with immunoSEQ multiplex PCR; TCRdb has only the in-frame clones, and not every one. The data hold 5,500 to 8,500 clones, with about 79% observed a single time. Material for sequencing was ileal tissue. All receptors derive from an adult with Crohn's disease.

The chain's CDR3 is CASSPPRQGAPATNEKLFF. The CDR3 DNA reads TGTGCCAGCAGCCCCCCCCGACAGGGGGCCCCTGCAACTAATGAAAAACTGTTTTTT. The chain carries TRBV11-3 and TRBJ1-4, with TRBD1 identical over 10 bases. The length of the CDR3 is 19 residues. The V segment lost 5 bases and the J segment 0 bases; nucleotides outside the gene matches: 12. Germline V gene sequence: CDR1 SGHNT, CDR2 YENEEA.

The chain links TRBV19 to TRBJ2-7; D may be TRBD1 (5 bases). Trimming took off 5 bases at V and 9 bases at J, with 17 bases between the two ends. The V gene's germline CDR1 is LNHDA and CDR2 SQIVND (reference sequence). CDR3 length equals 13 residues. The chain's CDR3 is CASSPQGLRLQYF. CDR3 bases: TGTGCCAGTAGTCCCCAGGGCTTGAGGTTGCAGTACTTC. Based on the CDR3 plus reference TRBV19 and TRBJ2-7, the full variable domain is DGGITQSPKYLFRKEGQNVTLSCEQNLNHDAMYWYRQDPGQGLRLIYYSQIVNDFQKGDIAEGYSVSREKKESFPLTVTSAQKNPTAFYLCASSPQGLRLQYFGPGTRLTVT.

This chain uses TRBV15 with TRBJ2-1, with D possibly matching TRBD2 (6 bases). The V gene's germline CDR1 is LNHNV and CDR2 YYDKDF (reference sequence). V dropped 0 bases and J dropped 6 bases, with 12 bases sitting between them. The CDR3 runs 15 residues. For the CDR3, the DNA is TGTGCCACCAGCAGAGATCTCGGGAGAGGCAATGAGCAGTTCTTC. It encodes CATSRDLGRGNEQFF.

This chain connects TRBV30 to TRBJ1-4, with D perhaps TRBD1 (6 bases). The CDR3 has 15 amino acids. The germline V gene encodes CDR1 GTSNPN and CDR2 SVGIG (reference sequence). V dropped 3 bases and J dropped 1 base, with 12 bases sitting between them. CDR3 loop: CAWSQGQLTNEKLFF. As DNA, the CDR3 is TGTGCCTGGAGCCAGGGACAACTAACTAATGAAAAACTGTTTTTT.

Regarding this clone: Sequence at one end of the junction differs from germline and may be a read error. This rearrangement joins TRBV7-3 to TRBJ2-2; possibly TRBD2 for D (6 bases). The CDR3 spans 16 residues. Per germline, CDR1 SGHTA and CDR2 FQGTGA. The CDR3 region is CASSLESLPNTGGLFF. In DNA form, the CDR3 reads TGTGCCAGCAGCTTAGAGAGTCTCCCGAACACCGGGGGGCTGTTTTTT.

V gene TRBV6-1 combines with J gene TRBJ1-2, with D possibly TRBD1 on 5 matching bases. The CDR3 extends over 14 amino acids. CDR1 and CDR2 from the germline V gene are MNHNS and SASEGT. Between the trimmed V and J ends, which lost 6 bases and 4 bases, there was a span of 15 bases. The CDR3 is CASRREGKVYGYTF. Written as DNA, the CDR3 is TGTGCCAGCAGGCGGGAGGGGAAGGTCTATGGCTACACCTTC.

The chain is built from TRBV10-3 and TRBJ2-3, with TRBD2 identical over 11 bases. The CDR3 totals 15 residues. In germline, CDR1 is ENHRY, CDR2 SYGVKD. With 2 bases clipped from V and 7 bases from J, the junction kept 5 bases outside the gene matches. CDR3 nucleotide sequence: TGTGCCATCAGTGAGGTCACTAGCGGGAGACATACGCAGTATTTT. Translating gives CAISEVTSGRHTQYF.

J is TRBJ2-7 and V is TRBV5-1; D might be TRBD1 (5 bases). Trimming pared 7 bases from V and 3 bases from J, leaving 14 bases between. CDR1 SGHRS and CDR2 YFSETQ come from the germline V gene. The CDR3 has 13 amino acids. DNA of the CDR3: TGCGCCAGCCGCAGTGGGGCGAGCTACGAGCAGTACTTC. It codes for CASRSGASYEQYF.

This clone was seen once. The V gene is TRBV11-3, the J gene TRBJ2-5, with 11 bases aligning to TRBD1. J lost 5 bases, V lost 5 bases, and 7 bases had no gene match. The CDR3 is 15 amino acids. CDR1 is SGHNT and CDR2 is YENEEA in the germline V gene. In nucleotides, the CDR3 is TGTGCCAGCAGCCTTGGGACAGGGGGAGGCGAGACCCAGTACTTC. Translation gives CASSLGTGGGETQYF.

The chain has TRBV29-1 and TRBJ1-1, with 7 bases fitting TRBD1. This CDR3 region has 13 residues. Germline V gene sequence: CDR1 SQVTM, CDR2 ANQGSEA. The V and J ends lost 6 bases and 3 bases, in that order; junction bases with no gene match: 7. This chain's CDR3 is CSVRQGGDTEAFF. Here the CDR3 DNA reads TGCAGCGTCAGACAGGGTGGTGACACTGAAGCTTTCTTT.

The CDR3 reads CASSLNPGQGYEQYF. The DNA for the CDR3 is TGTGCCAGCAGCCTAAATCCGGGACAGGGCTACGAGCAGTACTTC. V and J are TRBV11-3 and TRBJ2-7, with 9 bases identical to TRBD1. There are 15 residues in the CDR3. Trimming at V came to 5 bases and at J to 3 bases, leaving 8 bases not matched to a gene. Looked up from germline, CDR1 is SGHNT and CDR2 is YENEEA.

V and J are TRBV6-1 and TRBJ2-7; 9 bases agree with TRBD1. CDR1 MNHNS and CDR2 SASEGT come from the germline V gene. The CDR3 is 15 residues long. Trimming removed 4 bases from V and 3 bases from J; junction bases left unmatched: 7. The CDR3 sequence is CASSALTGGFYEQYF. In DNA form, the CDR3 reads TGTGCCAGCAGTGCTCTGACAGGGGGATTCTACGAGCAGTACTTC.

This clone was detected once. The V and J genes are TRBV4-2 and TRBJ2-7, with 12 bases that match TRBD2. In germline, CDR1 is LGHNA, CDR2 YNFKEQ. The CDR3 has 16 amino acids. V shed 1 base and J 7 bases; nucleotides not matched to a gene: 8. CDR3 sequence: CASSQASSGRAGEQYF. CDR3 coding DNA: TGTGCCAGCAGCCAAGCGTCTAGCGGGAGGGCGGGGGAGCAGTACTTC.

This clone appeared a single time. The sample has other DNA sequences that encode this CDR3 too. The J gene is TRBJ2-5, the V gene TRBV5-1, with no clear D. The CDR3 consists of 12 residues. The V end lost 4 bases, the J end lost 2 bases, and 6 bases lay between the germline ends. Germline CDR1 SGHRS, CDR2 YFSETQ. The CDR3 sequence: CASSPNQETQYF. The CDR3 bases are TGCGCCAGCAGCCCAAATCAAGAGACCCAGTACTTC.

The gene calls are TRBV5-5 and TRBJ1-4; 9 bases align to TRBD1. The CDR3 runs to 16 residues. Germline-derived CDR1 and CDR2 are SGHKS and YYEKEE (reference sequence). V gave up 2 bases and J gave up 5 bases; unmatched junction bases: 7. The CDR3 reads CASSFLGGQGNEKLFF. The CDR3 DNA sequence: TGTGCCAGCAGCTTTCTTGGTGGACAGGGGAATGAAAAACTGTTTTTT. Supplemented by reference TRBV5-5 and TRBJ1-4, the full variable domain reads DAGVTQSPTHLIKTRGQQVTLRCSPISGHKSVSWYQQVLGQGPQFIFQYYEKEERGRGNFPDRFSARQFPNYSSELNVNALLLGDSALYLCASSFLGGQGNEKLFFGSGTQLSVL.

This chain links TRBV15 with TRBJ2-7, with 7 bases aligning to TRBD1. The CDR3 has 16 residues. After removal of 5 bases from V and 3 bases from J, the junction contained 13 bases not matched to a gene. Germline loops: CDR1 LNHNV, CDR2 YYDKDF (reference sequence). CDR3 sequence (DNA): TGTGCCACCAGCGGTCCTACCGGGACAGCCGTCTACGAGCAGTACTTC. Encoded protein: CATSGPTGTAVYEQYF.

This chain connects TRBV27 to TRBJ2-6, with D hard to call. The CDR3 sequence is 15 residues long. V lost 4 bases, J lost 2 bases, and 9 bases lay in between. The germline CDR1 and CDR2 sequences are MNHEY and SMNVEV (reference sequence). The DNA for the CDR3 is TGTGCCAGCAGTTCGGGTCTCCCTGGGGCCAACGTCCTGACTTTC. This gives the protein CASSSGLPGANVLTF.

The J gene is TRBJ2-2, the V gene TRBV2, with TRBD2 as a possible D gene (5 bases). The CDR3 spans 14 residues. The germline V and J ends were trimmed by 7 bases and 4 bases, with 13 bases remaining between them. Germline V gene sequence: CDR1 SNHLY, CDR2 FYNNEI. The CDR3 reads CASTKRSSTGELFF. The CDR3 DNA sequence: TGTGCCAGCACGAAGCGGTCGAGCACCGGGGAGCTGTTTTTT.

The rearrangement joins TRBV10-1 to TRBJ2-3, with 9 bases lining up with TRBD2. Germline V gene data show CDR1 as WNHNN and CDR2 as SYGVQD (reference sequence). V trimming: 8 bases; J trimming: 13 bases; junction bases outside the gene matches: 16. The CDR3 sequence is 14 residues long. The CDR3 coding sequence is TGCGCCAGCGCTCCGGGACTAGCCTCAACGGGGGAGTATTTT. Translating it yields CASAPGLASTGEYF.

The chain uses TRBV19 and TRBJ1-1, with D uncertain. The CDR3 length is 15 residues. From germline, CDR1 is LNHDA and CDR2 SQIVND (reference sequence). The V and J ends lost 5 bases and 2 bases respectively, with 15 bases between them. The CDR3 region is CASSARSQPNTEAFF. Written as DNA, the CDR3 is TGTGCCAGTAGTGCACGGTCGCAACCTAACACTGAAGCTTTCTTT.

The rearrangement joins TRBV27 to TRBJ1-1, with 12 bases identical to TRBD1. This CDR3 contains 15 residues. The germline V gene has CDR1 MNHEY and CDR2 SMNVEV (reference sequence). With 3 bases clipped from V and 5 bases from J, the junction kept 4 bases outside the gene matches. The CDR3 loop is CASSFGTGGVTEAFF. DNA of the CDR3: TGTGCCAGCAGTTTTGGGACAGGGGGCGTTACTGAAGCTTTCTTT.

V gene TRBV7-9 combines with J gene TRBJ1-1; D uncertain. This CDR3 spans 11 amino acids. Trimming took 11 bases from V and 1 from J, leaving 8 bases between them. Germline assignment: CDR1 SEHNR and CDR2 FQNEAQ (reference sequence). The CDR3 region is CASGENTEAFF. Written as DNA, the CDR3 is TGTGCCTCCGGGGAGAACACTGAAGCTTTCTTT.

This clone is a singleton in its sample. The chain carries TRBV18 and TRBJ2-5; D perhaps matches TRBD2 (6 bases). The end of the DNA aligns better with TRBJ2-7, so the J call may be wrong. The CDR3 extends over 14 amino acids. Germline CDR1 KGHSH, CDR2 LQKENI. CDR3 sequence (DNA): TGTGCCAGCTCAACGAGTCGGGGGTCCTACGAGCAGTACTTC. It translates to CASSTSRGSYEQYF.

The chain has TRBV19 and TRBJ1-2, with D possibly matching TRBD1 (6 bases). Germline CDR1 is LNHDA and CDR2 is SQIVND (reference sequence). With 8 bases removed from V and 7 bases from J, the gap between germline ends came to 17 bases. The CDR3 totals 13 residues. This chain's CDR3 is CASGPTGLAGYTF. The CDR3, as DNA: TGTGCCAGTGGCCCTACAGGGCTTGCTGGCTACACCTTC.

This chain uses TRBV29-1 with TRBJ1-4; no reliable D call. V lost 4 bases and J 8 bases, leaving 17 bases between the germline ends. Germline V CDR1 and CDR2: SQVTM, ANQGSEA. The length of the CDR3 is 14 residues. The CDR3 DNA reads TGCAGCGTTGCCAGCCGAGGTAAAAGAGAAAAACTGTTTTTT. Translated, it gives CSVASRGKREKLFF.

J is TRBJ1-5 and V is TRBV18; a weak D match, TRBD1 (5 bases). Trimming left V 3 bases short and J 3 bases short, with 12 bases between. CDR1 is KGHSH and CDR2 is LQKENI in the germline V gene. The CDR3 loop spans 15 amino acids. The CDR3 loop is CASSPPTVINQPQHF. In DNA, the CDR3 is TGTGCCAGCTCACCGCCGACAGTGATCAATCAGCCCCAGCATTTT.

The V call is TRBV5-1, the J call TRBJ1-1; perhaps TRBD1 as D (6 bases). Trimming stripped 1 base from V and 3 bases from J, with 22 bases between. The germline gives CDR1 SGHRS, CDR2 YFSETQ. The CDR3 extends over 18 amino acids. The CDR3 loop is CASSLYPRGGVGDTEAFF. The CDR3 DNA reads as TGCGCCAGCAGCTTGTACCCCAGGGGAGGGGTCGGGGACACTGAAGCTTTCTTT.

In DNA form, the CDR3 reads TGTGCCAGCAGTGCGGTTGAGGTCTGGGACACTGAAGCTTTCTTT. Translated: CASSAVEVWDTEAFF. This chain uses TRBV25-1 with TRBJ1-1; D remains ambiguous. The CDR3 has 15 amino acids. The V end lost 4 bases, the J end lost 3 bases, and 15 bases lay between the germline ends. In germline, CDR1 is MGHDK, CDR2 SYGVNS.